This TCR beta chain was recorded in a study of blood T cell repertoires in COVID-19. Study-wide background: PBMCs, B-cell-depleted T cells, or T cells provided the cDNA or gDNA that made up the material.

Assay: immunoSEQ multiplex PCR; the TCRdb copy retains only in-frame clones and omits some. This table holds around 270,000 clones, roughly 86% found once. This CDR3 has 13 residues. Per the germline V gene, CDR1 is LNHDA and CDR2 is SQIVND (reference sequence). Losses at the gene ends were 8 bases for V and 4 bases for J; bases not matched to a gene: 5. This chain connects TRBV19 to TRBJ1-5, with 7 bases fitting TRBD1. The TCR comes from a man in his forties who had recovered from COVID-19. The material sequenced was peripheral blood. The CDR3 DNA follows: TGTGCCAGTTCGGGACAGCCTAATCAGCCCCAGCATTTT. Translation: CASSGQPNQPQHF.